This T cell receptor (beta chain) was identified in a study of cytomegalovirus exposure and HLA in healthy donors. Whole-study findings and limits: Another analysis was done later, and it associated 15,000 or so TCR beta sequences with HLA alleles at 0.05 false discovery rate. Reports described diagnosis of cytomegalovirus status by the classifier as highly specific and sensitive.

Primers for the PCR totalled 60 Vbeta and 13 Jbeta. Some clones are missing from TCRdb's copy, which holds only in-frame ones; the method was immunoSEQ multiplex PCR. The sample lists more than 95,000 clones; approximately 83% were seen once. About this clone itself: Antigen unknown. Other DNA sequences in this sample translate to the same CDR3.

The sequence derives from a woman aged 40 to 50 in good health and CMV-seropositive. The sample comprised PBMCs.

The CDR3: CASSLRQGNTEAFF. The CDR3 nucleotides read TGTGCCAGCAGTTTAAGACAGGGGAACACTGAAGCTTTCTTT. The chain couples TRBV28 to TRBJ1-1, with TRBD1 matching over 7 bases. Trimming removed 2 bases from V and 1 base from J; junction bases left unmatched: 1. Germline CDR1 is MDHEN and CDR2 is SYDVKM. The CDR3 totals 14 residues.